The 23 T cell receptor beta chains below were found in one sample sequenced in a study of neoadjuvant anti-PD-1 for oral cavity cancer. Data came from immunoSEQ multiplex PCR; TCRdb stores just in-frame clones and leaves some out. This sample has about 14,000 clones, with about 70% found just once. The material was PBMCs, obtained before nivolumab (anti-PD-1) treatment. The receptors derive from a person between 40 and 85 years old with oral cavity squamous cell carcinoma.

The J gene is TRBJ2-5, the V gene TRBV9, with 14 bases identical to TRBD2. The V segment lost 3 bases and the J segment 5 bases; nucleotides outside the gene matches: 24. This CDR3 has 22 residues. The germline gives CDR1 SGDLS, CDR2 YYNGEE. The CDR3 nucleotides are TGTGCCAGCAGCGCAGGGATTCGGGGACTAGCGGGAGCCAGCGGCCACGAGGAGACCCAGTACTTC. Protein: CASSAGIRGLAGASGHEETQYF.

The V and J genes are TRBV7-9 and TRBJ2-7; possibly TRBD2 for D (5 bases). Looked up from germline, CDR1 is SEHNR and CDR2 is FQNEAQ (reference sequence). V was pared by 7 bases and J by 4 bases, with 20 bases between. The CDR3 loop spans 15 amino acids. The CDR3 sequence is CASTIPGSMSYEQYF. The CDR3 nucleotides are TGTGCCAGCACCATCCCGGGGAGCATGAGTTACGAGCAGTACTTC.

The rearrangement joins TRBV28 to TRBJ2-1, with D possibly being TRBD2 (6 bases). CDR1 and CDR2 (germline): MDHEN, SYDVKM. The CDR3 has 16 amino acids. V lost 4 bases to trimming and J lost 5 bases, with 18 bases between them. In nucleotides, the CDR3 is TGTGCCAGCAGTTCTTATAGCGGAGCCGATCACAATGAGCAGTTCTTC. It codes for CASSSYSGADHNEQFF.

The chain employs TRBV5-1 and TRBJ2-1, with 7 nucleotides matching TRBD1. The germline V gene encodes CDR1 SGHRS and CDR2 YFSETQ. V shed 2 bases and J 5 bases; nucleotides not matched to a gene: 7. CDR3 length equals 15 residues. The CDR3 DNA is TGCGCCAGCAGCTTCAGCCGGGACAGTGACAATGAGCAGTTCTTC. Its translation: CASSFSRDSDNEQFF.

The rearrangement joins TRBV18 to TRBJ1-1; D not resolved. The CDR3 sequence is 16 residues long. The germline V gene encodes CDR1 KGHSH and CDR2 LQKENI. V was trimmed by 5 bases and J by 1 base, leaving 17 bases between them. The DNA for the CDR3 is TGTGCCAGCTCATCATATCCAACCGGGAAGAACACTGAAGCTTTCTTT. Translated, it gives CASSSYPTGKNTEAFF. Full variable domain (rest looked up from reference TRBV18 and TRBJ1-1): NAGVMQNPRHLVRRRGQEARLRCSPMKGHSHVYWYRQLPEEGLKFMVYLQKENIIDESGMPKERFSAEFPKEGPSILRIQQVVRGDSAAYFCASSSYPTGKNTEAFFGQGTRLTVV.

The rearrangement uses TRBV5-5 and TRBJ2-6, with 8 positions matching TRBD1. The germline V gene encodes CDR1 SGHKS and CDR2 YYEKEE (reference sequence). This CDR3 contains 17 residues. J was trimmed by 3 bases and V by 4 bases; bases with no gene match: 9. CDR3 sequence: CASSPGGGTGGANVLTF. The CDR3 DNA is TGTGCCAGCAGCCCAGGGGGCGGGACTGGTGGGGCCAACGTCCTGACTTTC.

V usage is TRBV28 and J usage is TRBJ2-5; 7 bases align to TRBD1. The J segment lost 2 bases and the V segment lost 7 bases, leaving 1 base of the junction unmatched. The germline V gene encodes CDR1 MDHEN and CDR2 SYDVKM. This CDR3 is built from 12 residues. The CDR3 DNA is TGTGCCAGCAAGACAGGGCAAGAGACCCAGTACTTC. Translation: CASKTGQETQYF.

In its sample, this clone was seen once. The rearrangement links TRBV27 to TRBJ2-7, with 13 bases aligning to TRBD2. The junction had 3 bases not matched to a gene; V was cut back by 3 bases and J by 4 bases. Germline lookup yields CDR1 MNHEY and CDR2 SMNVEV (reference sequence). The CDR3 sequence is 15 residues long. CDR3 region: CASSFGLAGVYEQYF. CDR3 nucleotide sequence: TGTGCCAGCAGTTTTGGACTAGCGGGAGTTTACGAGCAGTACTTC.

Worth noting for this clone: It is unclear where the CDR3 begins or ends on the DNA, so no DNA is shown, and the CDR3 is as TCRdb lists it. The gene calls are TRBV19 and TRBJ1-1. The CDR3 is 13 residues long, ends included. Germline V gene sequence: CDR1 LNHDA, CDR2 SQIVND (reference sequence). The CDR3: CASSTSANTEAFF.

The genes are TRBV18 and TRBJ1-3; D call uncertain. The CDR3 is 19 residues long. The germline V gene has CDR1 KGHSH and CDR2 LQKENI. V lost 9 bases and J lost 0, with 27 bases in between. CDR3 nucleotides: TGTGCCAGTTCTCCAATTCGGGCCAAAACTTTTAACTCTGGAAACACCATATATTTT. Residues: CASSPIRAKTFNSGNTIYF. Full variable domain (missing parts from reference TRBV18 and TRBJ1-3): NAGVMQNPRHLVRRRGQEARLRCSPMKGHSHVYWYRQLPEEGLKFMVYLQKENIIDESGMPKERFSAEFPKEGPSILRIQQVVRGDSAAYFCASSPIRAKTFNSGNTIYFGEGSWLTVV.

The chain has TRBV5-4 and TRBJ2-7; 7 positions match TRBD1. Trimming cost V 4 bases and J 3 bases; bases outside gene matches: 7. This CDR3 has 14 residues. The V gene's germline CDR1 is SGHNT and CDR2 YYREEE (reference sequence). The CDR3 DNA reads as TGTGCCAGCAGCGTCCTAGGACAGGACTACGAGCAGTACTTC. It is translated as CASSVLGQDYEQYF.

The chain employs TRBV27 and TRBJ1-2, with 8 positions matching TRBD1. Trimming removed 3 bases from V and 0 bases from J; junction bases left unmatched: 9. The germline V gene has CDR1 MNHEY and CDR2 SMNVEV (reference sequence). The CDR3 has 17 residues. The CDR3 bases are TGTGCCAGCAGTTTTTCCACAGGGGGGGGAGCTAACTATGGCTACACCTTC. Translated, it gives CASSFSTGGGANYGYTF.

This clone was recorded a few times. The gene calls are TRBV9 and TRBJ1-3; no clear D gene. This CDR3 contains 13 residues. Germline assignment: CDR1 SGDLS and CDR2 YYNGEE. V lost 2 bases, J lost 3 bases, and 6 bases lay in between. The CDR3 sequence: CASSVRVGNTIYF. Written as DNA, the CDR3 is TGTGCCAGCAGCGTCAGAGTTGGAAACACCATATATTTT.

The rearrangement joins TRBV11-3 to TRBJ2-5, with D unresolved. CDR3 size: 13 residues. V shed 5 bases and J shed 6 bases, with 13 bases lying between them. In germline, CDR1 is SGHNT, CDR2 YENEEA. CDR3 nucleotides: TGTGCCAGCAGCGAGTCCTCAGCCAAGACCCAGTACTTC. Residues: CASSESSAKTQYF.

The chain joins TRBV15 to TRBJ2-7; D unclear. The CDR3 extends over 13 amino acids. Per the germline V gene, CDR1 is LNHNV and CDR2 is YYDKDF (reference sequence). The ends were cut back, 0 bases at V and 4 bases at J, with 7 bases in the middle. In nucleotides, the CDR3 is TGTGCCACCAGCAGAGATGTGCAGTACGAGCAGTACTTC. Residues: CATSRDVQYEQYF. The whole variable domain, filled in from reference TRBV15 and TRBJ2-7, reads DAMVIQNPRYQVTQFGKPVTLSCSQTLNHNVMYWYQQKSSQAPKLLFHYYDKDFNNEADTPDNFQSRRPNTSFCFLDIRSPGLGDTAMYLCATSRDVQYEQYFGPGTRLTVT.

The gene calls are TRBV10-1 and TRBJ2-2; 10 nucleotides agree with TRBD1. The CDR3 has 14 amino acids. Germline-derived CDR1 and CDR2 are WNHNN and SYGVQD (reference sequence). V lost 6 bases and J lost 7; bases outside the gene matches: 5. In DNA form, the CDR3 reads TGCGCCAGCAGGGGACAGGGGATGGTCGGGGAGCTGTTTTTT. Translating gives CASRGQGMVGELFF.

This chain uses TRBV7-9 with TRBJ1-5; D is uncertain. Germline assignment: CDR1 SEHNR and CDR2 FQNEAQ (reference sequence). Trimming left V 1 base short and J 5 bases short, with 9 bases between. This CDR3 is built from 14 residues. DNA of the CDR3: TGTGCCAGCAGCTTAGGCGTAGATGATCAGCCCCAGCATTTT. Translated, it gives CASSLGVDDQPQHF.

V usage is TRBV6-6 and J usage is TRBJ1-2; D is ambiguous. The CDR3 totals 13 residues. The V gene lost 5 bases and the J gene lost 8 bases, with 15 bases spanning the gap. Germline V gives CDR1 MNHNY, CDR2 SVGAGI (reference sequence). The CDR3 region has the DNA TGTGCCAGCAGTGCCCCCCTCGGATCGGGCTACACCTTC. Residues: CASSAPLGSGYTF.

The V call is TRBV5-1, the J call TRBJ2-1, with 8 bases matching TRBD2. The germline CDR1 and CDR2 sequences are SGHRS and YFSETQ. V shed 4 bases and J 9 bases; nucleotides not matched to a gene: 12. This CDR3 is built from 15 residues. CDR3 nucleotides: TGCGCCAGCAGCGCCGGACAGTATGCGGGAGGTGAGCAGTTCTTC. Residues: CASSAGQYAGGEQFF.

The genes are TRBV6-4 and TRBJ2-3; perhaps TRBD2 as D (7 bases). V shed 8 bases and J shed 4 bases, with 22 bases lying between them. Looked up from germline, CDR1 is MRHNA and CDR2 is SNTAGT. This CDR3 contains 16 residues. DNA for the CDR3: TGTGCCAGCTCCCCAGAGGAGGGGGAGGGGTCAGATACGCAGTATTTT. Translating it yields CASSPEEGEGSDTQYF.

In this sample, this clone turned up a few times. This rearrangement joins TRBV7-2 to TRBJ1-5; D remains ambiguous. The germline gives CDR1 SGHTA, CDR2 FQGNSA. The CDR3 totals 12 residues. The V gene lost 5 bases and the J gene lost 9 bases, with 11 bases spanning the gap. As DNA, the CDR3 is TGTGCCAGCAGCCACCACCACGGGCCCCAGCATTTT. This encodes CASSHHHGPQHF.

This chain connects TRBV10-2 to TRBJ2-2; TRBD1 agrees at 8 bases. The length of the CDR3 is 14 residues. V trimming: 4 bases; J trimming: 6 bases; junction bases outside the gene matches: 4. The germline V gene has CDR1 WSHSY and CDR2 SAAADI. The CDR3 DNA follows: TGCGCCAGCAGTGGTCAGGGGGCGGCCGGGGAGCTGTTTTTT. Its translation is CASSGQGAAGELFF.

This rearrangement joins TRBV21-1 to TRBJ2-5; TRBD1 was called by the table and not checked on the DNA. TRBV21-1 is noted as a pseudogene. CDR3 size: 16 residues. CDR3 nucleotide sequence: TGTGCCAGCCCTTTTCCCCTCCAGGGAAGTCAAGAGACCCAGTACTTC. Protein sequence: CASPFPLQGSQETQYF.